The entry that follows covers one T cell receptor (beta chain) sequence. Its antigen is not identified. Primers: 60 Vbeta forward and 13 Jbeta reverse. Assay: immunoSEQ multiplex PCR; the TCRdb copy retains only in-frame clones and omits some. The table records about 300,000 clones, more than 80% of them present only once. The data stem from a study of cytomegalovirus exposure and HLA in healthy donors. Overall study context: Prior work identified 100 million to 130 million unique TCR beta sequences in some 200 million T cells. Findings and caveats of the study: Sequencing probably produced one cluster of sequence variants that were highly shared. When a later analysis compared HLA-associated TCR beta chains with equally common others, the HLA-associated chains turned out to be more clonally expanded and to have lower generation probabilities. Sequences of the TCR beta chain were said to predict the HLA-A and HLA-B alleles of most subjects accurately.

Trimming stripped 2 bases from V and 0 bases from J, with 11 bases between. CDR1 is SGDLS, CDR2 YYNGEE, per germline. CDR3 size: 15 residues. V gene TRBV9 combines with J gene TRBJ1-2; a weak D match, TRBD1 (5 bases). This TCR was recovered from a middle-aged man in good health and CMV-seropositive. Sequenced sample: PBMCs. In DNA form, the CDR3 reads TGTGCCAGCAGCGTGACGGGGGGAGCTAACTATGGCTACACCTTC. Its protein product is CASSVTGGANYGYTF.